This T cell receptor beta chain was observed in a study of cytomegalovirus exposure and HLA in healthy donors. Study-wide context: A previous analysis identified approximately 120 million unique TCR beta sequences derived from about 180 million T cells. 81% of 398 genotyped donors fell in the Caucasian-associated ancestry cluster. Study-level results: Follow-up analysis later connected one missense variant in DCLRE1C with trimming of TCR beta V- and J-genes. Relative to equally common others, HLA-associated TCR beta chains showed greater clonal expansion in a later analysis.

CDR1 SEHNR and CDR2 FQNEAQ come from the germline V gene (reference sequence). The trim removed 4 bases at V and 5 bases at J, leaving 9 bases unmatched. The CDR3 has 15 residues. 13 Jbeta primers and 60 Vbeta primers were used for the PCR. Generated by immunoSEQ multiplex PCR, the TCRdb table keeps only in-frame clones and is missing some. The sample consists of tens of thousands of clones, approximately 69% of them appearing once. For this clone: The antigen is undetermined.

The chain joins TRBV7-9 to TRBJ1-1; 8 positions match TRBD1. The TCR was taken from a woman aged 50 to 60 in good health and CMV-seropositive. Material for sequencing was PBMCs. CDR3 sequence reads: CASSSTQGARTEAFF. CDR3 nucleotide sequence: TGTGCCAGCAGCTCAACTCAGGGGGCGCGGACTGAAGCTTTCTTT.